This T cell receptor (beta chain) was captured by sequencing in a study of blood T cell repertoires in COVID-19. Generated by immunoSEQ multiplex PCR, the TCRdb table keeps only in-frame clones and is missing some. Of fewer than 250,000 clones in the sample, 70% to 90% were seen once. V was trimmed by 2 bases and J by 5 bases, leaving 10 bases between them. CDR1 is SGDLS, CDR2 YYNGEE, per germline. The CDR3 contains 14 residues. This clonotype was sampled from a man under 40 who had recovered from COVID-19. The sequenced sample was PBMCs or T cells enriched from blood (not recorded which). The chain recombines TRBV9 with TRBJ1-4; a weak D match, TRBD1 (6 bases). This CDR3 is CASSVDQGNEKLFF. The DNA of the CDR3 is TGTGCCAGCAGCGTGGATCAGGGGAATGAAAAACTGTTTTTT.